These 25 T cell receptor beta chains originate from one sample sequenced in a study of T cell changes during pregnancy in multiple sclerosis. Clones were sequenced by immunoSEQ multiplex PCR, and TCRdb holds only the in-frame ones, with some missing. Of about 14,000 clones in the sample, approximately 80% were seen once. Sequencing was performed on CD8+ T cells from peripheral blood mononuclear cells, taken after pregnancy. The source is a female donor in good health, enrolled as a control in a pregnancy study.

The chain is built from TRBV7-6 and TRBJ2-5, with 10 bases matching TRBD2. This CDR3 has 16 amino acids. Germline-derived CDR1 and CDR2 are SGHVS and FNYEAQ. V shed 5 bases and J 5 bases; nucleotides not matched to a gene: 11. The CDR3 region is CASSPLRLAGEETQYF. The CDR3 DNA reads as TGTGCCAGCAGCCCACTGCGTCTAGCGGGGGAGGAGACCCAGTACTTC.

This clone has just a few counts. V and J are TRBV28 and TRBJ1-1; D might be TRBD1 (6 bases). V lost 6 bases and J lost 3, with 20 bases in between. The germline CDR1 and CDR2 sequences are MDHEN and SYDVKM. The CDR3 extends over 16 amino acids. The CDR3 DNA reads as TGTGCCAGCAGCCTCCGGGGCAGGGGTTGGTACACTGAAGCTTTCTTT. Amino acids: CASSLRGRGWYTEAFF.

This chain links TRBV15 with TRBJ2-1; 10 bases are a match to TRBD2. The CDR3 totals 15 residues. V shed 8 bases, J shed 7 bases, and the junction held 11 bases outside the gene matches. CDR1 and CDR2 from the germline V gene are LNHNV and YYDKDF (reference sequence). CDR3 amino acids: CATARGTSDRNEQFF. The DNA of the CDR3 is TGTGCCACCGCGAGGGGGACTAGCGATAGGAATGAGCAGTTCTTC. The full variable domain, completed using reference TRBV15 and TRBJ2-1, is DAMVIQNPRYQVTQFGKPVTLSCSQTLNHNVMYWYQQKSSQAPKLLFHYYDKDFNNEADTPDNFQSRRPNTSFCFLDIRSPGLGDTAMYLCATARGTSDRNEQFFGPGTRLTVL.

The chain recombines TRBV9 with TRBJ2-7, with D unclear. The CDR3 extends over 12 amino acids. CDR1 SGDLS and CDR2 YYNGEE come from the germline V gene. V was clipped by 4 bases and J by 7 bases, with 12 bases between them. The DNA of the CDR3 is TGTGCCAGCAGCCCCGACCGCGGTGAGCAGTACTTC. Residues: CASSPDRGEQYF.

The chain recombines TRBV7-2 with TRBJ2-1, with 11 bases identical to TRBD2. J lost 7 bases, V lost 3 bases, and 11 bases had no gene match. There are 17 residues in the CDR3. Per the germline V gene, CDR1 is SGHTA and CDR2 is FQGNSA. The chain's CDR3 is CASSLTVAGGLVNEQFF. In DNA, the CDR3 is TGTGCCAGCAGCTTGACGGTAGCGGGGGGGCTTGTAAATGAGCAGTTCTTC. The full variable domain, with the rest looked up from reference TRBV7-2 and TRBJ2-1, is GAGVSQSPSNKVTEKGKDVELRCDPISGHTALYWYRQSLGQGLEFLIYFQGNSAPDKSGLPSDRFSAERTGGSVSTLTIQRTQQEDSAVYLCASSLTVAGGLVNEQFFGPGTRLTVL.

This chain connects TRBV9 to TRBJ2-7; 7 nucleotides match TRBD2. Unmatched junction bases numbered 9, after V lost 3 bases and J lost 3 bases. The CDR3 length is 15 residues. The V gene's germline CDR1 is SGDLS and CDR2 YYNGEE. The CDR3 sequence is CASSEAPSGHYEQYF. The CDR3 nucleotides read TGTGCCAGCAGCGAAGCCCCTAGCGGTCACTACGAGCAGTACTTC.

The CDR3 loop is CASSVSDRSYGYTF. CDR3 nucleotide sequence: TGTGCCAGCAGCGTAAGCGACAGGTCCTATGGCTACACCTTC. The chain uses TRBV9 and TRBJ1-2; D is perhaps TRBD1 (6 bases). V was shortened by 1 base and J by 4 bases, with 11 bases between the two germline ends. There are 14 residues in the CDR3. Germline CDR1 SGDLS, CDR2 YYNGEE.

The J gene is TRBJ2-1, the V gene TRBV6-4; the match to TRBD2 covers 7 bases. This CDR3 has 12 residues. Per germline, CDR1 MRHNA and CDR2 SNTAGT. V shed 2 bases, J shed 10 bases, and the junction held 2 bases outside the gene matches. The CDR3 DNA reads as TGTGCCAGCAGTGACGGGGAGGGGGAGCAGTTCTTC. Translation gives CASSDGEGEQFF.

V and J are TRBV6-5 and TRBJ2-3; 7 nucleotides agree with TRBD2. In germline, CDR1 is MNHEY, CDR2 SVGAGI. The CDR3 extends over 14 amino acids. The V segment lost 6 bases and the J segment 5 bases; nucleotides outside the gene matches: 8. CDR3 bases: TGTGCCAGCAGGGGTAGCGGGTCGGGAGATACGCAGTATTTT. As protein: CASRGSGSGDTQYF.

The chain couples TRBV15 to TRBJ1-1, with TRBD1 identical over 12 bases. J gave up 1 base and V 3 bases, and 9 bases lay outside the gene matches. There are 18 residues in the CDR3. CDR1 and CDR2 (germline): LNHNV, YYDKDF (reference sequence). For the CDR3, the DNA is TGTGCCACCAGCAGGACCCGGGACAGGGGGCCGTCGAACACTGAAGCTTTCTTT. It codes for CATSRTRDRGPSNTEAFF.

J is TRBJ2-7 and V is TRBV4-3, with 7 bases aligning to TRBD2. The germline V gene has CDR1 LGHNA and CDR2 YSLEER. CDR3 length equals 13 residues. V lost 1 base to trimming and J lost 6 bases; unmatched junction nucleotides: 3. CDR3 sequence reads: CASSQGGGSEQYF. The CDR3 nucleotides read TGCGCCAGCAGCCAAGGGGGGGGAAGCGAGCAGTACTTC.

The CDR3 is CASSYPLASTDTQYF. The CDR3 DNA is TGTGCCAGCAGCTACCCCCTAGCAAGCACAGATACGCAGTATTTT. V gene TRBV7-2 combines with J gene TRBJ2-3; the D gene is possibly TRBD2 (5 bases). This CDR3 spans 15 amino acids. The V and J ends lost 4 bases and 0 bases respectively, with 11 bases between them. CDR1 is SGHTA and CDR2 is FQGNSA in the germline V gene.

The rearrangement uses TRBV11-2 and TRBJ2-3, with 13 bases matching TRBD2. Looked up from germline, CDR1 is SGHAT and CDR2 is FQNNGV. The V gene end was trimmed by 5 bases and the J gene end by 3 bases; junction bases not matched to a gene: 8. The CDR3 has 17 residues. The CDR3 spells CASSPGTSGTLTDTQYF. Here the CDR3 DNA reads TGTGCCAGCAGCCCCGGGACTAGCGGGACCCTAACAGATACGCAGTATTTT. The whole variable domain, filled in from reference TRBV11-2 and TRBJ2-3, reads EAGVAQSPRYKIIEKRQSVAFWCNPISGHATLYWYQQILGQGPKLLIQFQNNGVVDDSQLPKDRFSAERLKGVDSTLKIQPAKLEDSAVYLCASSPGTSGTLTDTQYFGPGTRLTVL.

V and J are TRBV30 and TRBJ1-6; TRBD1 aligns across 8 bases. The V and J ends lost 3 bases and 10 bases, in that order; junction bases with no gene match: 8. Germline V lookup: CDR1 GTSNPN, CDR2 SVGIG (reference sequence). The CDR3 has 14 amino acids. DNA of the CDR3: TGTGCCTGGAGCGACGGACAGGGCGGATCACCCCTCCACTTT. This encodes CAWSDGQGGSPLHF. Complete variable domain (other parts from reference TRBV30 and TRBJ1-6): SQTIHQWPATLVQPVGSPLSLECTVEGTSNPNLYWYRQAAGRGLQLLFYSVGIGQISSEVPQNLSASRPQDRQFILSSKKLLLSDSGFYLCAWSDGQGGSPLHFGNGTRLTVT.

The V and J genes are TRBV13 and TRBJ2-7; TRBD1 matches 11 bases. V trimming: 4 bases; J trimming: 8 bases; junction bases outside the gene matches: 7. Germline V CDR1 and CDR2: PRHDT, FYEKMQ (reference sequence). This CDR3 contains 14 residues. CDR3 protein: CASSSGTGGYQQYF. CDR3 DNA sequence: TGTGCCAGCAGCTCCGGGACAGGGGGGTATCAGCAGTACTTC.

This sequence joins TRBV15 and TRBJ2-2; 9 bases fit TRBD2. Germline V gives CDR1 LNHNV, CDR2 YYDKDF (reference sequence). V lost 0 bases and J lost 1; bases outside the gene matches: 3. This CDR3 comprises 17 residues. The CDR3 sequence: CATSRDGAGGNTGELFF. The CDR3, as DNA: TGTGCCACCAGCAGAGATGGAGCGGGAGGGAACACCGGGGAGCTGTTTTTT.

The CDR3: CASRKRTGREKLFF. Here the CDR3 DNA reads TGTGCCAGCAGAAAGAGGACAGGGCGGGAAAAACTGTTTTTT. The chain combines TRBV13 with TRBJ1-4; 8 bases align to TRBD1. The CDR3 covers 14 residues. CDR1 and CDR2 (germline): PRHDT, FYEKMQ (reference sequence). V was pared by 6 bases and J by 8 bases, with 8 bases of the junction left unmatched.

The chain has TRBV9 and TRBJ2-7; maybe TRBD2 (6 bases). The CDR3 runs to 15 residues. Deletions cut 0 bases from V and 1 base from J, with 11 bases between. Germline V lookup: CDR1 SGDLS, CDR2 YYNGEE. The CDR3 coding sequence is TGTGCCAGCAGCGTAGGAGGAGGGGAGTCCTACGAGCAGTACTTC. Translation gives CASSVGGGESYEQYF.

A few counts support this clone. This chain connects TRBV7-2 to TRBJ2-2; TRBD2 agrees at 7 bases. The CDR3 contains 16 residues. Germline V lookup: CDR1 SGHTA, CDR2 FQGNSA. The chain's CDR3 is CATTKDREANTGELFF. The CDR3 nucleotides are TGTGCGACTACCAAGGATCGGGAGGCAAACACCGGGGAGCTGTTTTTT.

This clone has only one observation. The CDR3 region has the DNA TGTGCCACCTTGAGAGGTGAGCAGTTCTTC. It codes for CATLRGEQFF. The chain links TRBV25-1 to TRBJ2-1, with unresolved D. Trimming took 10 bases from V and 9 from J, leaving 10 bases between them. The CDR3 has 10 amino acids. CDR1 MGHDK and CDR2 SYGVNS come from the germline V gene.

The V and J genes are TRBV2 and TRBJ2-2; 7 bases line up with TRBD1. V was pared by 4 bases and J by 0 bases, with 2 bases of the junction left unmatched. The CDR3 is made up of 15 amino acids. From germline, CDR1 is SNHLY and CDR2 FYNNEI. The CDR3 loop reads CASSGGTANTGELFF. CDR3 coding DNA: TGTGCCAGCAGTGGGGGGACAGCGAACACCGGGGAGCTGTTTTTT.

The chain uses TRBV27 and TRBJ1-6; no clear D. The CDR3 is made up of 14 amino acids. Trimming shortened V by 4 bases and J by 4 bases, and 8 bases separated the two germline ends. Germline V gene lookup returns CDR1 MNHEY and CDR2 SMNVEV (reference sequence). The CDR3 sequence: CASSSTVYNSPLHF. The CDR3 coding sequence is TGTGCCAGCAGTTCTACAGTTTATAATTCACCCCTCCACTTT.

This sequence joins TRBV4-2 and TRBJ1-5; D possibly corresponds to TRBD1 (5 bases). The CDR3 consists of 15 residues. V was cut by 0 bases and J by 7 bases, with 13 bases left in between. In germline, CDR1 is LGHNA, CDR2 YNFKEQ. CDR3 amino acids: CASSQEGGAKQPQHF. CDR3 coding DNA: TGTGCCAGCAGCCAAGAAGGAGGGGCAAAACAGCCCCAGCATTTT.

This rearrangement joins TRBV5-5 to TRBJ1-3; D is undetermined. There are 15 residues in the CDR3. V dropped 1 base and J dropped 0 bases, with 8 bases sitting between them. The germline V gene has CDR1 SGHKS and CDR2 YYEKEE (reference sequence). In nucleotides, the CDR3 is TGTGCCAGCAGCTTGACACCCCCCTCTGGAAACACCATATATTTT. This gives the protein CASSLTPPSGNTIYF.

This clone was seen a single time. V and J are TRBV27 and TRBJ2-7, with a possible D match to TRBD2 (5 bases). The ends were cut back, 2 bases at V and 5 bases at J, with 10 bases in the middle. The CDR3 length is 13 residues. Germline CDR1 MNHEY, CDR2 SMNVEV (reference sequence). The DNA for the CDR3 is TGTGCCAGCAGTTTACTAGCCGGGCACGAGCAGTACTTC. It codes for CASSLLAGHEQYF.